This T cell receptor (beta chain) originates from a study of T cell responses to AZD1222 COVID-19 vaccine. The data were produced by immunoSEQ multiplex PCR, yet TCRdb's version contains in-frame clones alone and is incomplete. Of 100,000 to 150,000 clones in the sample, approximately 93% were seen once. A remark on this clone: Antigen unknown.

Whole-study findings and limits: Vaccine-associated CD4 TCRs ranged over spike, dominating at 160-218 and 743-854.

Sequences were derived from peripheral blood, sampled on day 0 of AZD1222 vaccination. This receptor was obtained from an adult in good health.

This CDR3 reads CASSPRRLGRHTEAFF. The CDR3 region has the DNA TGTGCCAGCTCACCACGCCGACTAGGACGGCACACTGAAGCTTTCTTT. The rearrangement uses TRBV18 and TRBJ1-1; D unclear. V was clipped by 1 base and J by 3 bases, with 15 bases between them. Germline V gives CDR1 KGHSH, CDR2 LQKENI. The CDR3 is 16 residues long.